This T cell receptor beta chain was captured by sequencing in a study of glioma-infiltrating T cells after dendritic cell vaccination. Overall study findings and caveats: Higher TCR clonality did not directly relate to longer survival.

Only one count was recorded for this clone. No antigen is known for it. Time point: after dendritic cell vaccination, including at tumor progression/relapse. Patients had residual fresh-frozen tumor tissue and more than two years of survival data. TCRB CDR3 was amplified from 2 ug genomic DNA or less. Amplification used 60 V beta primers and 13 J beta primers. The repertoire was sequenced with immunoSEQ multiplex PCR; TCRdb's copy has only in-frame clones and lacks some. The sample contains tens of thousands of clones, 80% to 85% of which appear only once. CDR3 size: 16 residues. Germline-derived CDR1 and CDR2 are SGHDT and YYEEEE. After removal of 1 base from V and 0 bases from J, the junction contained 5 bases not matched to a gene.

The genes are TRBV5-6 and TRBJ2-7; 9 bases agree with TRBD1. Sequenced material: blood, taken after dendritic cell vaccination. The receptor's source is a human donor with glioblastoma. CDR3 bases: TGTGCCAGCAGCTTGATGGGACAGGGTGGCTCCTACGAGCAGTACTTC. The encoded protein is CASSLMGQGGSYEQYF.